This T cell receptor beta chain is drawn from a study of blood T cells in healthy people across ages. A second about 7 to 12 cycle PCR used barcoded and J-beta primers. TCRdb recomputed calls from the 5' RACE reads with MiXCR, one row per CDR3 protein. The data contain roughly 1,300,000 distinct CDR3 sequences, approximately 59% of them singletons. With 3 bases removed from V and 13 bases from J, the gap between germline ends came to 11 bases. CDR3 length: 12 residues. The germline V gene encodes CDR1 KGHDR and CDR2 SFDVKD. This clonotype was seen only a few times. The chain couples TRBV24-1 to TRBJ2-2; either TRBD1 or TRBD2 may fit D (5 bases each). Sequencing was carried out using blood. This TCR was recovered from a young man in good health. The CDR3 loop reads CATSDPGRGLFF. In nucleotides, the CDR3 is TGTGCCACCAGTGATCCGGGACGGGGGCTGTTTTTT.